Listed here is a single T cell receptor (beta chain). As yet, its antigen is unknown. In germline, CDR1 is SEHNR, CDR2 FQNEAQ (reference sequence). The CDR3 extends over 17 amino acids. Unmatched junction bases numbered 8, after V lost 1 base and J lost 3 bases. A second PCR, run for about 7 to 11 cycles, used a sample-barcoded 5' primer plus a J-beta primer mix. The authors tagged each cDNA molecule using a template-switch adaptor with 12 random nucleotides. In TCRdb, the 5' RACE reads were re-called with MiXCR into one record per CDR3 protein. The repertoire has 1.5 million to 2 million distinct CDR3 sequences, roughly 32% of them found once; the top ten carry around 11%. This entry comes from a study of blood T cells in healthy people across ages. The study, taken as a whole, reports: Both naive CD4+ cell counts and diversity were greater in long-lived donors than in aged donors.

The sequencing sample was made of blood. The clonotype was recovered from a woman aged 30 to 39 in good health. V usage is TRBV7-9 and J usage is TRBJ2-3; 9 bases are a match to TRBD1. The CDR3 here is CASSLGDRAFGTDTQYF. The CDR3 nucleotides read TGTGCCAGCAGCTTAGGGGACAGGGCTTTCGGGACAGATACGCAGTATTTT.